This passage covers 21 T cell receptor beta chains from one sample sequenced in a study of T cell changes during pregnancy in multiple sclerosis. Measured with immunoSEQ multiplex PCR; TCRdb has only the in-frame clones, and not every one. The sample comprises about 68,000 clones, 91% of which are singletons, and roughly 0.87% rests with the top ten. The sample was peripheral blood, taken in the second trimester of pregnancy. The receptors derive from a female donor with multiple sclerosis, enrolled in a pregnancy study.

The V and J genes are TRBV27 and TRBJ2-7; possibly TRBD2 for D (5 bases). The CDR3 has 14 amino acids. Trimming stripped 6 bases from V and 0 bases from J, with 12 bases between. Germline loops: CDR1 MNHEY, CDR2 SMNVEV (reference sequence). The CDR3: CASRWERTSYEQYF. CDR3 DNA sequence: TGTGCCAGCAGATGGGAGAGAACCTCCTACGAGCAGTACTTC.

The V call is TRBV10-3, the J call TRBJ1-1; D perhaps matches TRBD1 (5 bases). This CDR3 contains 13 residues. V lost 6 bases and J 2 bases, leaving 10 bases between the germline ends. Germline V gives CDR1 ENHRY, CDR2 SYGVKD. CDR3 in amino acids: CAIRHRTNTEAFF. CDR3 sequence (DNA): TGTGCCATCAGACACAGGACCAACACTGAAGCTTTCTTT.

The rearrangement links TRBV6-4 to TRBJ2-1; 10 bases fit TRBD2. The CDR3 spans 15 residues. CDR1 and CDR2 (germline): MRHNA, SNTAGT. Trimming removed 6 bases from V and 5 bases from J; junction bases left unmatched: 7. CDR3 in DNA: TGTGCCAGCAGGCGAGCGGGGGGGCCGGACAATGAGCAGTTCTTC. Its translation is CASRRAGGPDNEQFF.

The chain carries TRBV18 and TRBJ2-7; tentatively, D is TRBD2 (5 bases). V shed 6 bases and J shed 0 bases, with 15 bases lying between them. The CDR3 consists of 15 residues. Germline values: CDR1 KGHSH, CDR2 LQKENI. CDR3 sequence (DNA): TGTGCCAGCTCCCCTTTCGAGGGCCCCTCCTACGAGCAGTACTTC. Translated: CASSPFEGPSYEQYF.

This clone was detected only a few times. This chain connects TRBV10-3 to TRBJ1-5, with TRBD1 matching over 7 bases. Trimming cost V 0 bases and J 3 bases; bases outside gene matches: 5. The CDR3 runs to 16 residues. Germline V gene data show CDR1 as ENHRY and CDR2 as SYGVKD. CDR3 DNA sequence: TGTGCCATCAGTGAGTCGGACAGGCGAATCAATCAGCCCCAGCATTTT. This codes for CAISESDRRINQPQHF.

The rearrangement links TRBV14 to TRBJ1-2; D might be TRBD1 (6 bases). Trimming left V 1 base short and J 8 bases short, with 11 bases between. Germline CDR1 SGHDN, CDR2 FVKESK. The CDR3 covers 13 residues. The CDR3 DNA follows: TGTGCCAGCAGCCAAGCGCGGGGGGCGGGCTACACCTTC. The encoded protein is CASSQARGAGYTF.

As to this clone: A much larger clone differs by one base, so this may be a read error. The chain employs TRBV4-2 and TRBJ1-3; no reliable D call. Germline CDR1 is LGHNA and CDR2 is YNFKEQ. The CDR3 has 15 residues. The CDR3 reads CASSQWAAGGSTIYF. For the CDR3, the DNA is TGTGCCAGCAGCCAGTGGGCGGCGGGAGGAAGCACCATATATTTT.

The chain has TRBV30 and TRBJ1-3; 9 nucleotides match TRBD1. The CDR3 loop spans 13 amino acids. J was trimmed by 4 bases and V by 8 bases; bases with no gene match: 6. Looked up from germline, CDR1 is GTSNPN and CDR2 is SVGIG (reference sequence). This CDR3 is CARDREEGNTIYF. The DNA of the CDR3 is TGTGCCCGGGACAGGGAAGAAGGAAACACCATATATTTT.

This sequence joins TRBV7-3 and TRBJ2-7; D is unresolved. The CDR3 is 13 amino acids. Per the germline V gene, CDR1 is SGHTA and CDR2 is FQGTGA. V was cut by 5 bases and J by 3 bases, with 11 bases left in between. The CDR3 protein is CASSLHAGYEQYF. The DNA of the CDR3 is TGTGCCAGCAGCCTCCACGCCGGCTACGAGCAGTACTTC.

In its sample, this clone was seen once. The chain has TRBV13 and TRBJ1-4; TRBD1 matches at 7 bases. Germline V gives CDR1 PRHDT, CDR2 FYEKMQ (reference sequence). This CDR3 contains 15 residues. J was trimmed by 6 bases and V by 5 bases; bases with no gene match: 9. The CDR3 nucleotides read TGTGCCAGCAGCGCCGTACAGGGGAAGGATGAAAAACTGTTTTTT. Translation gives CASSAVQGKDEKLFF. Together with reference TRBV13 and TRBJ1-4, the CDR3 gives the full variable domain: AAGVIQSPRHLIKEKRETATLKCYPIPRHDTVYWYQQGPGQDPQFLISFYEKMQSDKGSIPDRFSAQQFSDYHSELNMSSLELGDSALYFCASSAVQGKDEKLFFGSGTQLSVL.

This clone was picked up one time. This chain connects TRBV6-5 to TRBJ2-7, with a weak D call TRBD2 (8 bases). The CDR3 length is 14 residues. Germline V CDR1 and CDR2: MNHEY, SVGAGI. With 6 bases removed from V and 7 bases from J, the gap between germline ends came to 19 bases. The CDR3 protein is CASSQDRPGGEQYF. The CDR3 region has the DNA TGTGCCAGCAGCCAGGACAGGCCGGGGGGGGAGCAGTACTTC.

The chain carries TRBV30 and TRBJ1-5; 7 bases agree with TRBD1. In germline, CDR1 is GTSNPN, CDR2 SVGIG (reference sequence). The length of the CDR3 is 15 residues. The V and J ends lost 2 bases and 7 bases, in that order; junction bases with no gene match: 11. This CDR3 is CAWSLGTAQGQPQHF. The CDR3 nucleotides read TGTGCCTGGAGTCTCGGGACAGCCCAGGGCCAGCCCCAGCATTTT.

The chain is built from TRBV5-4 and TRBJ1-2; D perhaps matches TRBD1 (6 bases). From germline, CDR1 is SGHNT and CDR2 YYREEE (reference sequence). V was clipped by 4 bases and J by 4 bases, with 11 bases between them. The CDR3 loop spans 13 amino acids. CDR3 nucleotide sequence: TGTGCCAGCAGCCCAGGGGCGGGCTATGGCTACACCTTC. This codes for CASSPGAGYGYTF.

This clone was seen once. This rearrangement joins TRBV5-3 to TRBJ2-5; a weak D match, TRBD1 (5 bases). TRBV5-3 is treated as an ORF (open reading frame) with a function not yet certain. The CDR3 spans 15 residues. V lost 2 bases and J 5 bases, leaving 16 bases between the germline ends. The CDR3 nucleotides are TGTGCCAGAAGCTTTGTACGGTCCCACAGGGAGACCCAGTACTTC. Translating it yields CARSFVRSHRETQYF.

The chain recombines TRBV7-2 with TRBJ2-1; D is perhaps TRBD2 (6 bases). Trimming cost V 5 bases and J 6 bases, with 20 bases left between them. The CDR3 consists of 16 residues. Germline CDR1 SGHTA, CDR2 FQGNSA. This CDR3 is CASSLGGGERVNEQFF. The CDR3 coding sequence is TGTGCCAGCAGCCTCGGGGGAGGAGAGCGGGTCAATGAGCAGTTCTTC.

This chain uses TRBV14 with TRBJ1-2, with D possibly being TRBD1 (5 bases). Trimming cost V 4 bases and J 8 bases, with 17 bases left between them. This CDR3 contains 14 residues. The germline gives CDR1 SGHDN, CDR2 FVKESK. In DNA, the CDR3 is TGTGCCAGCAGCCCCCTTAATTGGGGGGGAGGCTACACCTTC. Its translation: CASSPLNWGGGYTF.

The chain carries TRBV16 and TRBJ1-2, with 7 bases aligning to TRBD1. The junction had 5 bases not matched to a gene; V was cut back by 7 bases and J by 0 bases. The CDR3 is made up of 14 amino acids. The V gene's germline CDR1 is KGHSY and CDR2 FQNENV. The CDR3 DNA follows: TGTGCCAGCACCAAAGGGACAGCTAACTATGGCTACACCTTC. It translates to CASTKGTANYGYTF.

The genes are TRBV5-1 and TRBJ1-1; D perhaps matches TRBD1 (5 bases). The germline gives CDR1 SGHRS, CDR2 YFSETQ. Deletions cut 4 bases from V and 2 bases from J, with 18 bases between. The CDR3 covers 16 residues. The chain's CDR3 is CASSRGWGGINTEAFF. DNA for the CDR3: TGCGCCAGCAGCCGGGGGTGGGGAGGTATCAACACTGAAGCTTTCTTT.

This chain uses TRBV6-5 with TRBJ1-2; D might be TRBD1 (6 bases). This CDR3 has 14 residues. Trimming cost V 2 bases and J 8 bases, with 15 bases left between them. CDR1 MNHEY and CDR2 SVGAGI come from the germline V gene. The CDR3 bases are TGTGCCAGCAGTTACGGGGGGGCTGCTTGGGGCTACACCTTC. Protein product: CASSYGGAAWGYTF.

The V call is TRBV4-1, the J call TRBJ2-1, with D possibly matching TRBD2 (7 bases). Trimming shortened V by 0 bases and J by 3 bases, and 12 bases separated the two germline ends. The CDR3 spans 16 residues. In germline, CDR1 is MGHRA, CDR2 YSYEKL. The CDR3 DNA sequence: TGCGCCAGCAGCCAAGATGGGCGGGGGCACTACAATGAGCAGTTCTTC. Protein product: CASSQDGRGHYNEQFF.

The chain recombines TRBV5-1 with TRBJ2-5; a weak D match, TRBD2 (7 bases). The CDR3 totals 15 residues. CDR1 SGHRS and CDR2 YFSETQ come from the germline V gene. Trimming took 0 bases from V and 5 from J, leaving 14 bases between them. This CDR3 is CASSLAGGGWETQYF. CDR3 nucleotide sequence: TGCGCCAGCAGCTTGGCCGGCGGGGGCTGGGAGACCCAGTACTTC.